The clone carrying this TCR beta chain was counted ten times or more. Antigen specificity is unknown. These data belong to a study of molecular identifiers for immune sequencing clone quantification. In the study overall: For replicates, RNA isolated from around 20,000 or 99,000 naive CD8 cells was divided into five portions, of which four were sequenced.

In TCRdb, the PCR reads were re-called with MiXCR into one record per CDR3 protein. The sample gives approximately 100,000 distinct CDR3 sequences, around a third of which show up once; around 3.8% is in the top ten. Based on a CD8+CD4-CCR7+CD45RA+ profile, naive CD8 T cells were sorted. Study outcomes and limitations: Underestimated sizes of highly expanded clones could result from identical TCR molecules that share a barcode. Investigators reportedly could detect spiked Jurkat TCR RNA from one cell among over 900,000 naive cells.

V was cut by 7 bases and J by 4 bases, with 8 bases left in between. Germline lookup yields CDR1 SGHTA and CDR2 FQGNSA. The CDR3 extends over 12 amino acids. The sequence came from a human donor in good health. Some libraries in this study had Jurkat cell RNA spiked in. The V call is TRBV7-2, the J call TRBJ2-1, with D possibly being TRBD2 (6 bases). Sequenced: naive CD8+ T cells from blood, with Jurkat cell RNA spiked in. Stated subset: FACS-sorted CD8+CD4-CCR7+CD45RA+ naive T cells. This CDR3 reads CASTSAYNEQFF. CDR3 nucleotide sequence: TGTGCCAGCACTAGCGCTTACAATGAGCAGTTCTTC. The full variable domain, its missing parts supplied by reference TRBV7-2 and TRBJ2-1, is GAGVSQSPSNKVTEKGKDVELRCDPISGHTALYWYRQSLGQGLEFLIYFQGNSAPDKSGLPSDRFSAERTGGSVSTLTIQRTQQEDSAVYLCASTSAYNEQFFGPGTRLTVL.